There are many counts of the clone carrying this TCR beta chain. No antigen is known for it. RNA transcripts provided the template for amplifying TCR beta CDR3 regions. RT-PCR in the first round used HTBI primers; a second-round multiplex PCR followed. TCRdb recomputed calls from the multiplex PCR reads with MiXCR, one row per CDR3 protein. The sample lists 300,000 or so distinct CDR3 sequences; about a sixth were seen once. This specimen belongs to a study of Graves' ophthalmopathy and Graves' hyperthyroidism. Findings of the study overall: With a specificity of 72.22% and a sensitivity of more than 65%, the model predicted ophthalmopathy progression.

Per the germline V gene, CDR1 is SGHTA and CDR2 is FQGNSA. V lost 1 base to trimming and J lost 2 bases, with 8 bases between them. CDR3 length: 14 amino acids. The V and J genes are TRBV7-2 and TRBJ1-1; D is unclear. Sequencing was carried out using peripheral blood. The receptor comes from an adult man with Graves' ophthalmopathy. This CDR3 is CASSLVVRNTEAFF. CDR3 nucleotides: TGTGCCAGCAGCTTAGTTGTCAGAAACACTGAAGCTTTCTTT.